The 11 T cell receptor beta chains below all came from one sample that was sequenced in a study of blood T cell repertoires in COVID-19. The repertoire was sequenced with immunoSEQ multiplex PCR; TCRdb's copy has only in-frame clones and lacks some. The sample shows 150,000 or so clones, just under 85% of them seen only once. Sequences were obtained from peripheral blood. These receptors were obtained from a woman aged 55-69 years with acute or convalescent COVID-19.

This clone has only one observation. The chain couples TRBV30 to TRBJ1-2, with 9 nucleotides matching TRBD1. CDR1 is GTSNPN and CDR2 is SVGIG in the germline V gene (reference sequence). J lost 8 bases, V lost 3 bases, and 7 bases had no gene match. The CDR3 is 13 residues long. The CDR3 protein is CAWSADRGFGYTF. CDR3 coding DNA: TGTGCCTGGAGCGCAGACAGGGGGTTCGGCTACACCTTC.

The rearrangement links TRBV18 to TRBJ2-1; D call uncertain. V lost 0 bases, J lost 3 bases, and 6 bases lay in between. The CDR3 totals 14 residues. Germline lookup yields CDR1 KGHSH and CDR2 LQKENI. This chain's CDR3 is CASSPPPVYNEQFF. In DNA, the CDR3 is TGTGCCAGCTCACCACCGCCGGTCTACAATGAGCAGTTCTTC.

The V gene is TRBV2, the J gene TRBJ2-1, with a weak D call TRBD1 (5 bases). CDR1 and CDR2 (germline): SNHLY, FYNNEI. The V gene lost 5 bases and the J gene lost 2 bases, with 13 bases spanning the gap. This CDR3 is built from 15 residues. DNA for the CDR3: TGTGCCAGCAGTCAGGGCCGCGGACCCTACAATGAGCAGTTCTTC. Translated: CASSQGRGPYNEQFF. The whole variable domain, filled in from reference TRBV2 and TRBJ2-1, reads EPEVTQTPSHQVTQMGQEVILRCVPISNHLYFYWYRQILGQKVEFLVSFYNNEISEKSEIFDDQFSVERPDGSNFTLKIRSTKLEDSAMYFCASSQGRGPYNEQFFGPGTRLTVL.

The chain combines TRBV7-2 with TRBJ2-5, with 8 bases matching TRBD1. This CDR3 comprises 15 residues. Germline loops: CDR1 SGHTA, CDR2 FQGNSA. V was pared by 6 bases and J by 3 bases, with 9 bases of the junction left unmatched. The CDR3 DNA is TGTGCCAGCAGAGCGACAGGGGCAAACAAAGAGACCCAGTACTTC. This sequence encodes CASRATGANKETQYF.

The rearrangement links TRBV7-2 to TRBJ1-4, with D possibly TRBD1 on 5 matching bases. Germline V gives CDR1 SGHTA, CDR2 FQGNSA. This CDR3 contains 15 residues. V gave up 5 bases and J gave up 4 bases, with 14 bases separating them. Here the CDR3 DNA reads TGTGCCAGCAGCCCATCAGGGTATTATAATGAAAAACTGTTTTTT. Translation: CASSPSGYYNEKLFF. Based on the CDR3 plus reference TRBV7-2 and TRBJ1-4, the full variable domain is GAGVSQSPSNKVTEKGKDVELRCDPISGHTALYWYRQSLGQGLEFLIYFQGNSAPDKSGLPSDRFSAERTGGSVSTLTIQRTQQEDSAVYLCASSPSGYYNEKLFFGSGTQLSVL.

This clone was observed once. This chain uses TRBV6-5 with TRBJ2-2; D unclear. This CDR3 is built from 13 residues. CDR1 and CDR2 (germline): MNHEY, SVGAGI. The V gene lost 6 bases and the J gene lost 8 bases, with 13 bases spanning the gap. CDR3 amino acids: CASSGSTVGELFF. DNA for the CDR3: TGTGCCAGCAGCGGTTCCACCGTGGGGGAGCTGTTTTTT.

The chain is built from TRBV11-2 and TRBJ1-1; D remains unclear. The V end lost 7 bases, the J end lost 3 bases, and 15 bases lay between the germline ends. CDR1 and CDR2 (germline): SGHAT, FQNNGV. The CDR3 is 14 residues long. In nucleotides, the CDR3 is TGTGCCAGCAAGCGCTGGCGGGCGGACACTGAAGCTTTCTTT. It translates to CASKRWRADTEAFF.

On this clone itself: One end of the junction fails to match germline, which may point to a read error. The V and J genes are TRBV5-1 and TRBJ1-6; TRBD1 is a possible D gene (6 bases). The CDR3 has 14 amino acids. The germline gives CDR1 SGHRS, CDR2 YFSETQ. Here the CDR3 DNA reads TGCGCCAGCAGCCCCGGTGGGGGCGATTCACCCCCCCACTTT. Translating it yields CASSPGGGDSPPHF.

This clone showed up just once. The chain recombines TRBV6-5 with TRBJ2-5; TRBD2 matches 12 bases. V dropped 7 bases and J dropped 4; count of bases not matched to a gene: 7. The CDR3 contains 15 residues. Germline lookup yields CDR1 MNHEY and CDR2 SVGAGI. The CDR3 sequence is CASMQTSGGGETQYF. The CDR3 DNA sequence: TGTGCCAGCATGCAGACTAGCGGGGGAGGAGAGACCCAGTACTTC.

To note about this clone: At one end, the junction sequence differs from germline, possibly due to a read error. The rearrangement joins TRBV5-3 to TRBJ1-2, with 8 bases identical to TRBD1. TRBV5-3 is labeled an ORF, and its function is uncertain. The CDR3 is 16 residues long. DNA of the CDR3: TGTGCCAGAAGCTGCAGGGGGCGAGCCGCTAACTATGGCTACACCTTT. Translation gives CARSCRGRAANYGYTF.

V usage is TRBV5-5 and J usage is TRBJ1-2; possibly TRBD1 for D (6 bases). Trimming stripped 3 bases from V and 4 bases from J, with 13 bases between. CDR3 length equals 14 residues. CDR1 SGHKS and CDR2 YYEKEE come from the germline V gene (reference sequence). CDR3 coding DNA: TGTGCCAGCAGCTCCAACGGGGGGCCCTATGGCTACACCTTC. Protein: CASSSNGGPYGYTF.